The 26 T cell receptor beta chains below all came from one sample that was sequenced in a study of blood T cell repertoires in COVID-19. The method was immunoSEQ multiplex PCR; TCRdb's version includes in-frame clones alone and lacks a portion of them. The table lists tens of thousands of clones, about 85% of them singletons. The sample was peripheral blood. The receptors derive from a male donor with acute or convalescent COVID-19.

This chain connects TRBV18 to TRBJ2-5, with no clear D. Germline V lookup: CDR1 KGHSH, CDR2 LQKENI. With 6 bases removed from V and 4 bases from J, the gap between germline ends came to 24 bases. The length of the CDR3 is 17 residues. The CDR3 DNA reads as TGTGCCAGCTCCCCAAAGGAAAGGTCACTTTCGGGAGAGACCCAGTACTTC. Residues: CASSPKERSLSGETQYF.

The gene calls are TRBV5-1 and TRBJ2-7; TRBD1 aligns across 7 bases. Germline trimming cut 4 bases from V and 3 bases from J; bases unmatched to any gene: 1. Germline CDR1 reads SGHRS; CDR2 reads YFSETQ. The CDR3 length is 12 residues. CDR3 DNA: TGCGCCAGCAGCAGGGACAGCTACGAGCAGTACTTC. It specifies CASSRDSYEQYF.

The chain recombines TRBV7-4 with TRBJ2-1; 9 bases are a match to TRBD2. CDR3 length: 16 amino acids. Germline CDR1 SGHVT, CDR2 SQSDAQ. J lost 15 bases, V lost 1 base, and 16 bases had no gene match. The CDR3 nucleotides read TGTGCCAGCAGCTTAGGGCTAGCGGGGAAACCCGAGGATCCGTTCTTC. Encoded protein: CASSLGLAGKPEDPFF.

The chain recombines TRBV5-6 with TRBJ2-6; the D is unclear. The CDR3 has 17 residues. Germline V CDR1 and CDR2: SGHDT, YYEEEE. With 1 base removed from V and 0 bases from J, the gap between germline ends came to 11 bases. This CDR3 is CASSLSPGNSGANVLTF. CDR3 coding DNA: TGTGCCAGCAGCTTGTCCCCAGGCAACTCTGGGGCCAACGTCCTGACTTTC.

This clone was observed a single time. The chain uses TRBV12-3 or TRBV12-4 and TRBJ2-4, with 8 nucleotides matching TRBD1. J lost 6 bases, V lost 5 bases, and 3 bases had no gene match. The CDR3 is 13 residues long. CDR3 protein: CASSEGQGNIQYF. CDR3 nucleotides: TGTGCCAGCAGTGAAGGACAGGGAAACATTCAGTACTTC.

V gene TRBV6-1 combines with J gene TRBJ2-1; 8 bases fit TRBD2. The CDR3 has 17 residues. The V gene's germline CDR1 is MNHNS and CDR2 SASEGT. V lost 2 bases and J lost 4; bases outside the gene matches: 10. The CDR3 loop reads CASSENSGVYLYNEQFF. The DNA for the CDR3 is TGTGCCAGCAGTGAAAATAGCGGGGTCTACCTATACAATGAGCAGTTCTTC.

The V and J genes are TRBV6-6 and TRBJ1-1; D remains ambiguous. The CDR3 totals 12 residues. The germline gives CDR1 MNHNY, CDR2 SVGAGI (reference sequence). Trimming pared 6 bases from V and 2 bases from J, leaving 7 bases between. The CDR3 protein is CASSRSNTEAFF. The CDR3 bases are TGTGCCAGCAGCCGTAGTAACACTGAAGCTTTCTTT.

In the case of this clone: One end of the junction fails to match germline, which may point to a read error. The J gene is TRBJ1-3, the V gene TRBV29-1, with D perhaps matching TRBD1 (6 bases). The V gene's germline CDR1 is SQVTM and CDR2 ANQGSEA. This CDR3 is 14 amino acids long. CDR3 coding DNA: TGCAGCGCTGAAAGGGGGGGTGCTGGAAACACCATATATTTT. Translation gives CSAERGGAGNTIYF.

The chain is built from TRBV6-1 and TRBJ2-3; TRBD2 agrees at 7 bases. The CDR3 has 16 amino acids. The V and J ends lost 2 bases and 5 bases, in that order; junction bases with no gene match: 10. Germline assignment: CDR1 MNHNS and CDR2 SASEGT. CDR3 amino acids: CASSERGGGGGDTQYF. CDR3 nucleotide sequence: TGTGCCAGCAGTGAACGTGGCGGGGGTGGTGGAGATACGCAGTATTTT.

The rearrangement joins TRBV18 to TRBJ1-2; 12 nucleotides match TRBD1. The CDR3 runs to 16 residues. Germline V lookup: CDR1 KGHSH, CDR2 LQKENI. V lost 1 base, J lost 3 bases, and 3 bases stayed unmatched. In DNA, the CDR3 is TGTGCCAGCTCACCACTGGGGACAGGGGGCGACTATGGCTACACCTTC. Its translation: CASSPLGTGGDYGYTF.

The CDR3 sequence: CAWSVHRVETEAFF. Here the CDR3 DNA reads TGTGCCTGGAGTGTACACAGGGTTGAAACTGAAGCTTTCTTT. This sequence joins TRBV30 and TRBJ1-1, with a weak D call TRBD1 (6 bases). CDR1 GTSNPN and CDR2 SVGIG come from the germline V gene (reference sequence). The CDR3 loop spans 14 amino acids. Trimming took off 0 bases at V and 5 bases at J, with 13 bases between the two ends. The variable domain in full, completed from reference TRBV30 and TRBJ1-1, reads SQTIHQWPATLVQPVGSPLSLECTVEGTSNPNLYWYRQAAGRGLQLLFYSVGIGQISSEVPQNLSASRPQDRQFILSSKKLLLSDSGFYLCAWSVHRVETEAFFGQGTRLTVV.

The rearrangement uses TRBV9 and TRBJ2-5; 9 nucleotides agree with TRBD1. Germline CDR1 is SGDLS and CDR2 is YYNGEE. The CDR3 covers 15 residues. After removal of 4 bases from V and 4 bases from J, the junction contained 8 bases not matched to a gene. The CDR3 reads CASSSRPGQGETQYF. The CDR3, as DNA: TGTGCCAGCAGCTCACGTCCGGGACAGGGAGAGACCCAGTACTTC.

The V and J genes are TRBV10-3 and TRBJ1-4, with D possibly being TRBD1 (5 bases). The CDR3 extends over 13 amino acids. The V end was cut by 8 bases, the J end by 4 bases, with 11 bases between. Germline V gene sequence: CDR1 ENHRY, CDR2 SYGVKD. The CDR3, as DNA: TGTGCCATCCGGGCAGGGAATAATGAAAAACTGTTTTTT. Protein product: CAIRAGNNEKLFF.

This chain links TRBV6-4 with TRBJ1-2, with TRBD1 matching over 7 bases. The CDR3 length is 15 residues. V lost 6 bases, J lost 5 bases, and 12 bases stayed unmatched. Germline V gene sequence: CDR1 MRHNA, CDR2 SNTAGT. In nucleotides, the CDR3 is TGTGCCAGCAGCAACCTCCGGGACAGTCCATATGGCTACACCTTC. It translates to CASSNLRDSPYGYTF.

V and J are TRBV3-1 (or the pseudogene TRBV3-2) and TRBJ1-3; D remains unclear. V lost 4 bases and J 0 bases, leaving 13 bases between the germline ends. The germline V gene encodes CDR1 LGHDT and CDR2 YNNKEL (reference sequence). This CDR3 contains 16 residues. CDR3 in amino acids: CASSPGLASSGNTIYF. In DNA form, the CDR3 reads TGTGCCAGCAGCCCCGGACTGGCCTCCTCTGGAAACACCATATATTTT.

This clone has a single count. The rearrangement joins TRBV7-9 to TRBJ1-2; no firm D call. Germline V gene data show CDR1 as SEHNR and CDR2 as FQNEAQ (reference sequence). The CDR3 totals 15 residues. Trimming left V 6 bases short and J 3 bases short, with 17 bases between. The CDR3 protein is CASSLSSLTDYGYTF. The DNA of the CDR3 is TGTGCCAGCAGTTTATCATCGCTCACAGACTATGGCTACACCTTC.

The chain has TRBV10-3 and TRBJ2-7; 9 bases are a match to TRBD1. The CDR3 length is 14 residues. Germline V gene data show CDR1 as ENHRY and CDR2 as SYGVKD. Trimming at V came to 0 bases and at J to 4 bases, leaving 1 base not matched to a gene. Here the CDR3 reads CAISESGQGYEQYF. The CDR3 DNA reads as TGTGCCATCAGTGAGTCGGGACAGGGATACGAGCAGTACTTC.

The chain couples TRBV7-3 to TRBJ1-1, with D unclear. Per germline, CDR1 SGHTA and CDR2 FQGTGA. The V end was cut by 2 bases, the J end by 0 bases, with 10 bases between. The CDR3 length is 15 residues. DNA for the CDR3: TGTGCCAGCAGCTTAGGAGGGATCATGAACACTGAAGCTTTCTTT. Amino acids: CASSLGGIMNTEAFF.

J is TRBJ2-4 and V is TRBV19; possibly TRBD2 for D (6 bases). V was shortened by 5 bases and J by 4 bases, with 15 bases between the two germline ends. This CDR3 has 15 residues. Germline-derived CDR1 and CDR2 are LNHDA and SQIVND (reference sequence). This CDR3 is CASSLGRREKNIQYF. The CDR3, as DNA: TGTGCCAGTAGTCTAGGACGGAGGGAAAAAAACATTCAGTACTTC. Looking up the rest from reference TRBV19 and TRBJ2-4 gives the full variable domain: DGGITQSPKYLFRKEGQNVTLSCEQNLNHDAMYWYRQDPGQGLRLIYYSQIVNDFQKGDIAEGYSVSREKKESFPLTVTSAQKNPTAFYLCASSLGRREKNIQYFGAGTRLSVL.

This chain links TRBV15 with TRBJ2-3, with D perhaps matching TRBD1 (6 bases). This CDR3 is 16 amino acids long. Germline CDR1 and CDR2: LNHNV and YYDKDF (reference sequence). The V and J ends lost 1 base and 4 bases respectively, with 15 bases between them. DNA for the CDR3: TGTGCCACCAGCAGAGGCCACGGACAGAAGCCAGATACGCAGTATTTT. It is translated as CATSRGHGQKPDTQYF.

The chain recombines TRBV5-1 with TRBJ2-5, with 9 bases matching TRBD1. V was pared by 2 bases and J by 5 bases, with 4 bases of the junction left unmatched. CDR3 size: 14 residues. Looked up from germline, CDR1 is SGHRS and CDR2 is YFSETQ. This CDR3 is CASSLTGGLETQYF. The CDR3 DNA sequence: TGCGCCAGCAGCTTAACAGGGGGCTTGGAGACCCAGTACTTC.

The gene calls are TRBV3-1 (or the pseudogene TRBV3-2) and TRBJ2-1; 7 nucleotides match TRBD1. V trimming: 4 bases; J trimming: 9 bases; junction bases outside the gene matches: 9. This CDR3 contains 14 residues. CDR1 is LGHDT and CDR2 is YNNKEL in the germline V gene (reference sequence). CDR3 nucleotides: TGTGCCAGCAGCCGCGGACAGGCCAAGGGTGAGCAGTTCTTC. Its translation: CASSRGQAKGEQFF.

The chain employs TRBV19 and TRBJ1-2; D remains ambiguous. Germline V gene lookup returns CDR1 LNHDA and CDR2 SQIVND (reference sequence). Trimming took 5 bases from V and 7 from J, leaving 11 bases between them. The CDR3 contains 12 residues. The CDR3 region is CASSVGSGGYTF. In DNA form, the CDR3 reads TGTGCCAGTAGTGTCGGGTCGGGTGGCTACACCTTC.

The gene calls are TRBV29-1 and TRBJ1-2; D unresolved. V lost 3 bases and J 6 bases, leaving 14 bases between the germline ends. This CDR3 comprises 13 residues. Germline loops: CDR1 SQVTM, CDR2 ANQGSEA. The CDR3 DNA is TGCAGCGTTGATTCGGGATCAAATAATGGCTACACCTTC. It yields the protein CSVDSGSNNGYTF.

V is TRBV3-1 (or the pseudogene TRBV3-2) and J is TRBJ1-6; D remains ambiguous. The CDR3 runs to 13 residues. Trimming took 2 bases from V and 7 from J, leaving 6 bases between them. In germline, CDR1 is LGHDT, CDR2 YNNKEL (reference sequence). CDR3 coding DNA: TGTGCCAGCAGCCAAAACACGAATTCACCCCTCCACTTT. Translating gives CASSQNTNSPLHF.

In its sample, this clone was seen a few times. The rearrangement joins TRBV5-4 to TRBJ2-7, with no clear D. Trimming removed 0 bases at V and 6 bases at J, with 16 bases between. CDR3 length: 15 residues. CDR1 is SGHNT, CDR2 YYREEE, per germline (reference sequence). The CDR3 loop is CASSLESRVKSEQYF. CDR3 in DNA: TGTGCCAGCAGCTTGGAATCTCGTGTGAAGAGCGAGCAGTACTTC. The full variable domain, rest sourced from reference TRBV5-4 and TRBJ2-7, is ETGVTQSPTHLIKTRGQQVTLRCSSQSGHNTVSWYQQALGQGPQFIFQYYREEENGRGNFPPRFSGLQFPNYSSELNVNALELDDSALYLCASSLESRVKSEQYFGPGTRLTVT.